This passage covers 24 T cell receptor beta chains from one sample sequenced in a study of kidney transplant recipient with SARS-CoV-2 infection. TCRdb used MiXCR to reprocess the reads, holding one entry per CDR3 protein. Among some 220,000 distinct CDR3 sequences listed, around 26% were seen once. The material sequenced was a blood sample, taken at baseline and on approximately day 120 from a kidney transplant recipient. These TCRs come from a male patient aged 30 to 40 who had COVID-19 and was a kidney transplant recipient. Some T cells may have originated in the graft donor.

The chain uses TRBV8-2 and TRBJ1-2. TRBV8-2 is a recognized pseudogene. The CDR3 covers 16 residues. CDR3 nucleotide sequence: TGTGGCAGTGTTTTTGCTGATAGCCGAAAGACCTATGGCTACACCTTC. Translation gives CGSVFADSRKTYGYTF.

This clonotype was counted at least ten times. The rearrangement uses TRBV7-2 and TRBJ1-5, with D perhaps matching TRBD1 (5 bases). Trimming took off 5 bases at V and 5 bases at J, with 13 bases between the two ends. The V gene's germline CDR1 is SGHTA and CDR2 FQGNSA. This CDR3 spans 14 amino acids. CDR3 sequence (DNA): TGTGCCAGCAGCAACACGGGACGAGATCAGCCCCAGCATTTT. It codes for CASSNTGRDQPQHF.

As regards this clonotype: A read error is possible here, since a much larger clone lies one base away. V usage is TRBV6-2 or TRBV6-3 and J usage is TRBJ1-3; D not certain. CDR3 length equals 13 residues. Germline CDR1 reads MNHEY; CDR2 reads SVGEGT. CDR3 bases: TGTGCCAGCAGTGCGTGGTCTGGAAACGCCATATATTTT. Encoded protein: CASSAWSGNAIYF.

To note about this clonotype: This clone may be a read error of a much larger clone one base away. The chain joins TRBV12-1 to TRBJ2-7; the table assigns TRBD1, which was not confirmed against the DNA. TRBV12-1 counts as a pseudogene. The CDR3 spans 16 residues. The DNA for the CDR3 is TGTGCCAGCAGCTGCGATGACAGGGGGATAGTGCTCGAGCAGTACTTC. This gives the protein CASSCDDRGIVLEQYF.

CDR3 residues: CASSFRGLANTGELFF. The CDR3 bases are TGTGCCAGCAGTTTTAGAGGACTAGCGAACACCGGGGAGCTGTTTTTT. The chain links TRBV28 to TRBJ2-2, with 7 bases that match TRBD2. Per the germline V gene, CDR1 is MDHEN and CDR2 is SYDVKM. CDR3 length: 16 residues. The trim removed 3 bases at V and 0 bases at J, leaving 4 bases unmatched.

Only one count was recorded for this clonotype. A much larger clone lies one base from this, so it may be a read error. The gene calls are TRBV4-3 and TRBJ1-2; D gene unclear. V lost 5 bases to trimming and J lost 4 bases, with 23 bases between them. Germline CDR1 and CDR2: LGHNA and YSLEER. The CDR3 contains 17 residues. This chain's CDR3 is CASSTWEGRRKTYGYTF. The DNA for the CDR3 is TGCGCCAGCAGCACGTGGGAAGGACGTCGAAAGACCTATGGCTACACCTTC.

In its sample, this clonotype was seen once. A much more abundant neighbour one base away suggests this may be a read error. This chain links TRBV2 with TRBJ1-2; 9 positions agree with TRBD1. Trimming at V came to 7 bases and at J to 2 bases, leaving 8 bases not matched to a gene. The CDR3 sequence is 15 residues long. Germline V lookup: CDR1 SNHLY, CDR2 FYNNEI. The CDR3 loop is CASTTPGTGNYGYTF. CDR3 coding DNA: TGTGCCAGCACCACACCCGGGACAGGGAACTATGGCTACACCTTC.

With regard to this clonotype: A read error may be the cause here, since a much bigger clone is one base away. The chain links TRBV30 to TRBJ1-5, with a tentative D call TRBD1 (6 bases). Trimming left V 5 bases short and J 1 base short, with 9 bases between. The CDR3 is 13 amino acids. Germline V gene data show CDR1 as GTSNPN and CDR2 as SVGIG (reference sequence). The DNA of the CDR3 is TGTGCCTGGGGCAGGGGAAGCAATCAGCCCCAGCATTTT. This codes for CAWGRGSNQPQHF.

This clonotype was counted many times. CDR3 region: CASSFGNTGELFF. The CDR3 nucleotides are TGTGCCAGCAGCTTCGGGAACACCGGGGAGCTGTTTTTT. This sequence joins TRBV7-6 and TRBJ2-2; the D is unclear. The V end was cut by 3 bases, the J end by 1 base, with 3 bases between. Germline CDR1 SGHVS, CDR2 FNYEAQ. The CDR3 length is 13 residues.

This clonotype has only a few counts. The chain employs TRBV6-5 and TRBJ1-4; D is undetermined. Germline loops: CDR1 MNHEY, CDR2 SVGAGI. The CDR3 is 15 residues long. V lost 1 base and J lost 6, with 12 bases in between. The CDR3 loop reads CASSYFLGGDEKLFF. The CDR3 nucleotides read TGTGCCAGCAGTTACTTTTTGGGCGGGGATGAAAAACTGTTTTTT.

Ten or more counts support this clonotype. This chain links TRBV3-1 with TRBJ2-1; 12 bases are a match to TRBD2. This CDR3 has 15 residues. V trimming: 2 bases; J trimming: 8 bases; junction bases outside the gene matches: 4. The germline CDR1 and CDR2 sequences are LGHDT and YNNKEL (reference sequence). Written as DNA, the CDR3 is TGTGCCAGCAGCCAATTGACTAGCGGGAGCGATGAGCAGTTCTTC. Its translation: CASSQLTSGSDEQFF.

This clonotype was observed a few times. CDR3 sequence reads: CASSSATTSRKTYGYTF. DNA for the CDR3: TGTGCCAGCAGCAGCGCAACAACAAGCAGAAAGACCTATGGCTACACCTTC. The rearrangement links TRBV11-2 to TRBJ1-2; D gene ambiguous. The germline gives CDR1 SGHAT, CDR2 FQNNGV. V was shortened by 5 bases and J by 4 bases, with 23 bases between the two germline ends. The CDR3 has 17 residues.

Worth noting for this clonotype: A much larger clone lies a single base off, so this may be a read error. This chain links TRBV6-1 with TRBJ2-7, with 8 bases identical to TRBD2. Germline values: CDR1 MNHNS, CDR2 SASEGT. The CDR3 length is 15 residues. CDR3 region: CANSELGSGSNEQYF. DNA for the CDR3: TGTGCCAACAGTGAACTAGGAAGCGGGAGTAACGAGCAGTACTTC.

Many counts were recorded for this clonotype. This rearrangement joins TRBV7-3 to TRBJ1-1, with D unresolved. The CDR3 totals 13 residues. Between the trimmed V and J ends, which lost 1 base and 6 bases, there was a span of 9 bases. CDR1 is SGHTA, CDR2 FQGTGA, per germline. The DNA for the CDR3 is TGTGCCAGCAGCTTAATGTGGTCACCTGAAGCTTTCTTT. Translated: CASSLMWSPEAFF.

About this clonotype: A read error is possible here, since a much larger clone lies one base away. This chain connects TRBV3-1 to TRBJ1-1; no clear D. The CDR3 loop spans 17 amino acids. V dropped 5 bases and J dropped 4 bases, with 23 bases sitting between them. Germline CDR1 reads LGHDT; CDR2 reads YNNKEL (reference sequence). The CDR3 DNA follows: TGTGCCAGCAGCACAGCGGATCCCACTTCAATTCGCACTGAAGCTTTCTTT. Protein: CASSTADPTSIRTEAFF. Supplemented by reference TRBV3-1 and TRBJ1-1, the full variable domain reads DTAVSQTPKYLVTQMGNDKSIKCEQNLGHDTMYWYKQDSKKFLKIMFSYNNKELIINETVPNRFSPKSPDKAHLNLHINSLELGDSAVYFCASSTADPTSIRTEAFFGQGTRLTVV.

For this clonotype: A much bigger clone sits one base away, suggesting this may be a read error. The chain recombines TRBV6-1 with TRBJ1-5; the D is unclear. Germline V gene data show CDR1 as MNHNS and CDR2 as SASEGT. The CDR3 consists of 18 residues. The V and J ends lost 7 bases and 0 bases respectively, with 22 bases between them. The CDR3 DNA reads TGTGCCAGCATCAACACAGAGGGTTATCATTATAGCAATCAGCCCCAGCATTTT. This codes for CASINTEGYHYSNQPQHF.

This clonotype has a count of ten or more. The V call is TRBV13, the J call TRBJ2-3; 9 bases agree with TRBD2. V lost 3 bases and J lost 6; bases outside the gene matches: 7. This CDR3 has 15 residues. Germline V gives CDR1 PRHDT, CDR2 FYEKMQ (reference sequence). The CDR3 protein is CASSFRLAGMDTQYF. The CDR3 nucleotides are TGTGCCAGCAGCTTCCGGCTAGCGGGGATGGATACGCAGTATTTT.

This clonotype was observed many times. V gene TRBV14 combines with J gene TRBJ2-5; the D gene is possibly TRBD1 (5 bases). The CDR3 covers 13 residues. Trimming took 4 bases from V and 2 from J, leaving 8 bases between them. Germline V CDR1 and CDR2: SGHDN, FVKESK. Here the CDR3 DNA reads TGTGCCAGCAGCCGGGGCCCTCAAGAGACCCAGTACTTC. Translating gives CASSRGPQETQYF.

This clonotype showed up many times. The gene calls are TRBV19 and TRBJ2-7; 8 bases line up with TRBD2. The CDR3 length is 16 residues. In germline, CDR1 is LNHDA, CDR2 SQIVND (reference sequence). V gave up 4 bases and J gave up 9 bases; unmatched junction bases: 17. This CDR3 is CASSTDLTSGPTGQYF. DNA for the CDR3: TGTGCCAGTAGTACCGACCTCACTAGCGGCCCCACGGGGCAGTACTTC.

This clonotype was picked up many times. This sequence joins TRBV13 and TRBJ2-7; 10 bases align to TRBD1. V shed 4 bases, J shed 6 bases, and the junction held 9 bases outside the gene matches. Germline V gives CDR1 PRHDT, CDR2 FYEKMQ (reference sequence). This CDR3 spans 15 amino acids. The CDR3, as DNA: TGTGCCAGCAGCTCCCGGGGGACAGGGGCTGGCGAGCAGTACTTC. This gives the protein CASSSRGTGAGEQYF.

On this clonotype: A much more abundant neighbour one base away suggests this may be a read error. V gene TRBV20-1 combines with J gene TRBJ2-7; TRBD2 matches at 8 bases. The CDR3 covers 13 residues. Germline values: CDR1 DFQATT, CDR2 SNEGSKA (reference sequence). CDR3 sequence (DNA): TGCGGTGCTAGAGTTAGCGGGATTAGCGAGCAGTACTTC. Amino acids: CGARVSGISEQYF.

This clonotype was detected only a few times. For the CDR3, the DNA is TGTGCCAGCAGTTTCATTCGGGGGCTGAATGAGCAGTTCTTC. Protein product: CASSFIRGLNEQFF. The chain recombines TRBV12-3 or TRBV12-4 with TRBJ2-1, with D tentatively TRBD1 or TRBD2 (6 bases each). With 3 bases removed from V and 7 bases from J, the gap between germline ends came to 13 bases. This CDR3 spans 14 amino acids.

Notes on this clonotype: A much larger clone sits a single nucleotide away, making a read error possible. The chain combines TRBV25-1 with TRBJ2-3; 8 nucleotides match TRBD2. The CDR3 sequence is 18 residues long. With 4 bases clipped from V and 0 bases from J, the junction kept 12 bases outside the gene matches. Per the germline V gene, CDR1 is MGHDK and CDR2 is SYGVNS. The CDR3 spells CASSGQERGTPSTDTQYF. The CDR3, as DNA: TGTGCCAGCAGTGGACAAGAGCGGGGGACCCCTAGCACAGATACGCAGTATTTT.

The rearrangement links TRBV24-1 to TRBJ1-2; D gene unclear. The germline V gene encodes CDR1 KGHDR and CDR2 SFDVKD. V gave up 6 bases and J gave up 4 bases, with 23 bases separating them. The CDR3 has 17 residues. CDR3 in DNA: TGTGCCACCAGTTGTTACTATAGTACCAGAAAGACCTATGGCTACACCTTC. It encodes CATSCYYSTRKTYGYTF.